The source of this T cell receptor (beta chain) is a study of T cell changes during pregnancy in multiple sclerosis. Germline V gene sequence: CDR1 SGHRS, CDR2 YFSETQ. Trimming took off 0 bases at V and 1 base at J, with 7 bases between the two ends. This CDR3 has 14 amino acids. The data were produced by immunoSEQ multiplex PCR, yet TCRdb's version contains in-frame clones alone and is incomplete. The repertoire holds 37,000 or so clones, with 70% to 90% as singletons. The source was CD4+ T cells from peripheral blood mononuclear cells, collected in the first trimester of pregnancy. The V and J genes are TRBV5-1 and TRBJ1-1; unclear D gene. The sequence derives from a female donor with multiple sclerosis, enrolled in a pregnancy study. The CDR3 DNA reads TGCGCCAGCAGCTTGGTTCCGGGGAACACTGAAGCTTTCTTT. Protein: CASSLVPGNTEAFF.